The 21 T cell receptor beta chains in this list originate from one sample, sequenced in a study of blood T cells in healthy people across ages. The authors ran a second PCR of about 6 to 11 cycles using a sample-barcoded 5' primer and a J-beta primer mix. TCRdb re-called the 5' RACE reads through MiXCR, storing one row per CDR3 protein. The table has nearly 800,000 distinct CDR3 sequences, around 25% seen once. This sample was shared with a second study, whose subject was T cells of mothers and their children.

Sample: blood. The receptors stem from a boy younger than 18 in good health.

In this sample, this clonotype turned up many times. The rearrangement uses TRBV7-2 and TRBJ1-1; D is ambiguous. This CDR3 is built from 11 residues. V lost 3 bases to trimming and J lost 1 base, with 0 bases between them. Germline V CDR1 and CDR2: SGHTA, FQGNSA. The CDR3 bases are TGTGCCAGCAGCTTGAACACTGAAGCTTTCTTT. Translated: CASSLNTEAFF.

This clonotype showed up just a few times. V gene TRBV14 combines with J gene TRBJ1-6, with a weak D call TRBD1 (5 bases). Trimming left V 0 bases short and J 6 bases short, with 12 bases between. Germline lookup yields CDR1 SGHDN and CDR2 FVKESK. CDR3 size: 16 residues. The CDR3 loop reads CASSQDSGRRNSPLHF. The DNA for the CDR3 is TGTGCCAGCAGCCAAGATTCGGGACGTCGTAATTCACCCCTCCACTTT.

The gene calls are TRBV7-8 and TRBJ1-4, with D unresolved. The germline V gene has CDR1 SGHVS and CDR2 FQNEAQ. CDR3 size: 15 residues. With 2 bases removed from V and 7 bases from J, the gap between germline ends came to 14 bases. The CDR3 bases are TGTGCCAGCAGCTTAACGGGAGGGTGGTCTGAAAAACTGTTTTTT. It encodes CASSLTGGWSEKLFF.

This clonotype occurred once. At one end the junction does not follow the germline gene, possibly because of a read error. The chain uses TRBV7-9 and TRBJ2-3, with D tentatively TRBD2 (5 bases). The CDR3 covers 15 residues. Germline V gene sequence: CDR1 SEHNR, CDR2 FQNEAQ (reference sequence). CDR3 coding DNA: TGTACCAGCAGCTTAGTTTTGGCAACTAGGGAGACCCAGTACTTT. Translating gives CTSSLVLATRETQYF.

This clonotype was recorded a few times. CDR3 coding DNA: TGTGCCATCAGCCCGGGACTAGCCCAGGAGACCCAGTACTTC. Encoded protein: CAISPGLAQETQYF. J is TRBJ2-5 and V is TRBV10-3; TRBD2 aligns across 9 bases. CDR3 length: 14 residues. V was pared by 6 bases and J by 5 bases, with 7 bases of the junction left unmatched. CDR1 ENHRY and CDR2 SYGVKD come from the germline V gene.

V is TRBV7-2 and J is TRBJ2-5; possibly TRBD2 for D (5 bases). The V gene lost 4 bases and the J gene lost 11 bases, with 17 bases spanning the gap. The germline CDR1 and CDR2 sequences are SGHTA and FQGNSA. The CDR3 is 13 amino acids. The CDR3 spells CASSSGVAGEQYF. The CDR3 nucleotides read TGTGCCAGCAGCTCCGGAGTAGCCGGGGAGCAGTACTTC.

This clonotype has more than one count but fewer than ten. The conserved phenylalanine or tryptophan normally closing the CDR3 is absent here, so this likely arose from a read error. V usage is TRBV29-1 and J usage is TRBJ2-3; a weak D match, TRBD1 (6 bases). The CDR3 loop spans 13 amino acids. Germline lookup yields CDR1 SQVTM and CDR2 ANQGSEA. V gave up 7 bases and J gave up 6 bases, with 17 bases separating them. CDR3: CSAQDSSGDTQYL. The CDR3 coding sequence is TGCAGCGCCCAGGACAGCTCCGGGGATACGCAGTATCTT.

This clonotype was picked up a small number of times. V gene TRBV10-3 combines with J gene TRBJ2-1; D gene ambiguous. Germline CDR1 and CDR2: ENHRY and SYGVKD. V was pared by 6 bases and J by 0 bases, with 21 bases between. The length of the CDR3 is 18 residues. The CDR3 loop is CAISDYQRAFNSYNEQFF. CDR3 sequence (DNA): TGTGCCATCAGCGATTACCAAAGGGCATTCAACTCCTACAATGAGCAGTTCTTC.

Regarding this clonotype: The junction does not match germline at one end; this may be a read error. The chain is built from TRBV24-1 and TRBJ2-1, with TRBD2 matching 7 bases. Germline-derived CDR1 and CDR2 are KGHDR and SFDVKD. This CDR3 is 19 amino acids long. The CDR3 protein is CATSGRAENSGSSYNERFF. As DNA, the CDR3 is TGTGCCACCAGTGGTCGGGCAGAAAATAGCGGGTCCTCCTACAATGAGCGGTTCTTC.

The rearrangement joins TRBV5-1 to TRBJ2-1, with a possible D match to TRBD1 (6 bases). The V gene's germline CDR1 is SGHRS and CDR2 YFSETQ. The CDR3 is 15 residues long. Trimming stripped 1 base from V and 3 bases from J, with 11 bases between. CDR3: CASSLFRGIYNEQFF. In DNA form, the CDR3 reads TGCGCCAGCAGCTTGTTCAGGGGAATCTACAATGAGCAGTTCTTC.

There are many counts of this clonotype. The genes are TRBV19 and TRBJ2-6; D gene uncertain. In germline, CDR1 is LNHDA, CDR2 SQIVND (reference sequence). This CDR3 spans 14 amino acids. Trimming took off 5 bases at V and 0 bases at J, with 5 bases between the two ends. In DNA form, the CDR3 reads TGTGCCAGTAGTCTTTTCTCTGGGGCCAACGTCCTGACTTTC. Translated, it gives CASSLFSGANVLTF.

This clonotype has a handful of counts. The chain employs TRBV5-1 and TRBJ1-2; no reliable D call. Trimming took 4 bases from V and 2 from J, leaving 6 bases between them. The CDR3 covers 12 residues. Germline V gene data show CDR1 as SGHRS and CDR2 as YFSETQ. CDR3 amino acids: CASSNQNYGYTF. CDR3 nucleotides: TGCGCCAGCAGCAATCAAAACTATGGCTACACCTTC.

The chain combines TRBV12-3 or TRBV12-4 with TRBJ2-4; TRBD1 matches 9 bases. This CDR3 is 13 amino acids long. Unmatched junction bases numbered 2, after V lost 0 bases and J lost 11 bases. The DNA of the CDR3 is TGTGCCAGCAGTTTAGCCAGGACAGGGGTTCAGTACTTC. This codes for CASSLARTGVQYF.

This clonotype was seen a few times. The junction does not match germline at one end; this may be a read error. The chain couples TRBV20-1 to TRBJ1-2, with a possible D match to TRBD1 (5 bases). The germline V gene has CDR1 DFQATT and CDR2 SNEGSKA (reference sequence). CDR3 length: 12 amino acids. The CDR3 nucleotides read TGCAGTGTTAGACAGACTTACTATGGCTACACCTTC. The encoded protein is CSVRQTYYGYTF.

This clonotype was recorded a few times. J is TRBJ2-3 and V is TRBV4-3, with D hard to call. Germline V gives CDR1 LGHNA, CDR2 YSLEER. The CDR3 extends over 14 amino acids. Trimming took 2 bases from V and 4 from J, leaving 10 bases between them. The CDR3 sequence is CASSQIPGPDTQYF. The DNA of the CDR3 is TGCGCCAGCAGCCAAATCCCTGGGCCAGATACGCAGTATTTT.

The CDR3 DNA is TGCGCCAGCAGCTGGGAGCGGGCCTACGAGCAGTACTTC. Protein sequence: CASSWERAYEQYF. This chain connects TRBV5-1 to TRBJ2-7, with TRBD2 as a possible D gene (6 bases). With 3 bases removed from V and 2 bases from J, the gap between germline ends came to 9 bases. CDR3 length equals 13 residues. Germline assignment: CDR1 SGHRS and CDR2 YFSETQ.

In nucleotides, the CDR3 is TGCGCCAGCAGCGACGATGGGACAGCTTGGGGCTACACCTTC. It codes for CASSDDGTAWGYTF. The chain is built from TRBV5-1 and TRBJ1-2, with TRBD1 matching over 7 bases. Germline CDR1 reads SGHRS; CDR2 reads YFSETQ. V gave up 4 bases and J gave up 8 bases; unmatched junction bases: 11. This CDR3 contains 14 residues. Filled out from reference TRBV5-1 and TRBJ1-2, the complete variable domain reads KAGVTQTPRYLIKTRGQQVTLSCSPISGHRSVSWYQQTPGQGLQFLFEYFSETQRNKGNFPGRFSGRQFSNSRSEMNVSTLELGDSALYLCASSDDGTAWGYTFGSGTRLTVV.

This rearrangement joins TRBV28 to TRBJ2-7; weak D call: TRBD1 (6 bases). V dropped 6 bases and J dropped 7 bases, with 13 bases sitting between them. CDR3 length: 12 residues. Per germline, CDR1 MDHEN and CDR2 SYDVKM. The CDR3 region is CASRDSLREQYF. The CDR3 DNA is TGTGCCAGCAGGGACAGTCTAAGAGAGCAGTACTTC.

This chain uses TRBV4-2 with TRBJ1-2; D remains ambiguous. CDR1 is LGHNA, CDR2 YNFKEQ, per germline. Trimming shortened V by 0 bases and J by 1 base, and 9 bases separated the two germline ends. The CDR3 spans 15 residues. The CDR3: CASSQDKAVNYGYTF. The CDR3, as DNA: TGTGCCAGCAGCCAAGATAAAGCAGTTAACTATGGCTACACCTTC.

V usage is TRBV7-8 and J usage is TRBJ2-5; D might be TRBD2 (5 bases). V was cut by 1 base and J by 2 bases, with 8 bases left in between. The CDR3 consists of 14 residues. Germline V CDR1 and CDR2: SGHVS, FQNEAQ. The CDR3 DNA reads TGTGCCAGCAGCTTAGTGGAGGTACAAGAGACCCAGTACTTC. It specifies CASSLVEVQETQYF.

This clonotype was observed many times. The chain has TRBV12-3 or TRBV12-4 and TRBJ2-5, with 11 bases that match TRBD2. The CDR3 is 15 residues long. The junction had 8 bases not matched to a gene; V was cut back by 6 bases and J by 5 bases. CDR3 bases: TGTGCCAGCAGCTTTCTAGCGGGGGGCGGGGAGACCCAGTACTTC. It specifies CASSFLAGGGETQYF.